Listed here is a single TCR beta chain. Its target is not known. A junction boundary mismatches the germline segment, possibly from a read error. Researchers generated TCR beta cDNA from about 500 ng of total RNA, relying on a constant-region primer. Three-round nested multiplex PCR performed with slightly modified ARM-PCR produced the TCR beta libraries. The study ran its first two PCR rounds for about 11 cycles each, using TRBV1-TRBV30 forward primers and a C-beta reverse primer. Each CDR3 protein gets one entry after TCRdb re-called the multiplex PCR reads with MiXCR. This table has approximately 210,000 distinct CDR3 sequences, 65% appearing once. The sample originates from a study of tumor-infiltrating lymphocytes in primary liver carcinoma. RNA isolated from unsorted whole blood supplied the blood RNA, with germline DNA also extracted. The germline V gene has CDR1 MNHEY and CDR2 SVGEGT. This CDR3 spans 13 amino acids.

Study-wide findings and caveats: The 250 largest clones made up significantly more of tumor than blood repertoires (p = 0.039).

The chain carries TRBV6-2 or TRBV6-3 and TRBJ2-1; D remains unclear. The receptor was derived from an older woman with primary liver carcinoma and hepatitis B virus infection. Sequencing was performed on peripheral blood. The CDR3 sequence is CAGTPIAYNEQFF. The CDR3 bases are TGTGCCGGCACCCCCATAGCCTACAATGAGCAGTTTTTC.